This TCR beta chain was identified in a study of naive and memory T cell subsets. Regarding the study as a whole: Over 95% of naive TCR sequences appeared only once after error correction, unlike memory subsets.

An equimolar mix of two oligonucleotides served as the beta constant-region primer for TRBC1 and TRBC2. TCRdb called the UMI-ligation and nested PCR reads again in MiXCR, with one record for every CDR3 protein. The sample has around 35,000 distinct CDR3 sequences; about an eighth are singletons. V was trimmed by 3 bases and J by 7 bases, leaving 18 bases between them. CDR3 length: 15 amino acids. The V gene's germline CDR1 is ENHRY and CDR2 SYGVKD. By its share, this clonotype is medium-sized. Its target is unknown. The V call is TRBV10-3, the J call TRBJ2-5; D not resolved. The sequence came from a human donor in good health. Sequencing used effector memory CD4+ T cells from blood. The subset here: effector memory, CD45RA- CD27-. CDR3 DNA: TGTGCCATCAGTGACCTACCCGGGTTAGAAGGGACCCAGTACTTC. This gives the protein CAISDLPGLEGTQYF.